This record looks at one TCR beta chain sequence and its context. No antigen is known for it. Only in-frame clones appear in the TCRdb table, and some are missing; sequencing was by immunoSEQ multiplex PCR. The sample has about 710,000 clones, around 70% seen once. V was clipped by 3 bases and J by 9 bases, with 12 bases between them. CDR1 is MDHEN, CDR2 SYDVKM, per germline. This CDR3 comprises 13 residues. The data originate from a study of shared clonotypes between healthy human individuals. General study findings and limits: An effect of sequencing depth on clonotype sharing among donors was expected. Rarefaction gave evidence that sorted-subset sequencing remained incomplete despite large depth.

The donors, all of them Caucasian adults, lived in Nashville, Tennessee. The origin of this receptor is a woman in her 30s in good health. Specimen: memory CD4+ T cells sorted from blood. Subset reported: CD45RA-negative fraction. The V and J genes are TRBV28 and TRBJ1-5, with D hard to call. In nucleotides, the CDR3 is TGTGCCAGCAGTTTCCCACTAAAGGGGCCCCAGCATTTT. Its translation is CASSFPLKGPQHF.